The T cell receptor (beta chain) under discussion was sequenced for a study of breast tumors, draining lymph nodes, adjacent tissues. Study results and caveats: Luminal-like breast cancer showed significantly higher tumor–nontumor repertoire similarity than basal-like.

From the multiplex PCR reads, TCRdb called clonotypes with MiXCR, one entry per CDR3 protein. The sample has about 130,000 distinct CDR3 sequences, roughly 20% seen once. At least ten counts were recorded for this clonotype. What it binds is unknown. The CDR3 runs to 17 residues. CDR1 and CDR2 from the germline V gene are SGHKS and YYEKEE (reference sequence). J gave up 5 bases and V 4 bases, and 10 bases lay outside the gene matches. Breast cancer patients provided tissue from their axillary draining lymph nodes. This sequence joins TRBV5-5 and TRBJ2-5; 14 bases align to TRBD2. The sequencing sample was made of axillary lymph node tissue. The sequence was collected from a female donor with breast cancer. Some clones in this sample may be carry-over from other donors' samples. The CDR3 DNA sequence: TGTGCCAGCAGCGAGGGACTAGCGGGAGTAGAAGGGGAGACCCAGTACTTC. This gives the protein CASSEGLAGVEGETQYF.